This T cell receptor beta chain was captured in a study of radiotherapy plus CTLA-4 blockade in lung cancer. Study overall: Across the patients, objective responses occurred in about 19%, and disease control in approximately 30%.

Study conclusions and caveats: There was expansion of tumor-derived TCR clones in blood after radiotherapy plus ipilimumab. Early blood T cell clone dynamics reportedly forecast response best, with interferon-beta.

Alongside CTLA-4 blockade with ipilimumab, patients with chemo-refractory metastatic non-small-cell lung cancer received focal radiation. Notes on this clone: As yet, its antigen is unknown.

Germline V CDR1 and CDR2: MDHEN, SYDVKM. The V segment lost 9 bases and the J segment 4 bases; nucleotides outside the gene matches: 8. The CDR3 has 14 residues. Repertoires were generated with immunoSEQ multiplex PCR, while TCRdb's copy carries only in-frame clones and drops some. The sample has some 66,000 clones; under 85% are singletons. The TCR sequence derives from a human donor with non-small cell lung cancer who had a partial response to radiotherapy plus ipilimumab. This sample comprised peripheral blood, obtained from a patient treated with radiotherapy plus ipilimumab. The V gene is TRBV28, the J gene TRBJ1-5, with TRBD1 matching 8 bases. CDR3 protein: CASDQGARNQPQHF. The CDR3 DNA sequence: TGTGCCAGTGATCAGGGGGCGCGAAATCAGCCCCAGCATTTT.